This TCR beta chain was documented in a study of lymphopenia after photon versus proton radiotherapy (dated by TCRdb to the late 2010s). For the wider study: In patients with gastrointestinal tumors who developed high-grade lymphopenia, the study compared the immunological effects of photon radiation therapy with those of proton radiation therapy. The 15 to 25 patients in the cohort had gastrointestinal tumors, were treated with either photon or proton therapy, and subsequently developed lymphopenia. The study aimed to characterize how the two radiation modalities differ in their impact on the immune system. Here is what the overall study found, with its caveats: Relative stability during treatment was observed in proton-treated patients, whereas loss of naive T cells and TCR diversity and gain of effector/memory populations were observed in photon-treated patients. The survival association was examined only in patients who died, and the authors described better survival with proton therapy as a possibility, not as a demonstrated result. Across the cohort, an inverse correlation was found between a larger post-nadir drop in TCR diversity and overall survival time among patients who died. Once the lymphocyte count had reached its nadir, the repertoires of photon-treated patients showed oligoclonal expansion, particularly of CD8+ Temra cells, and this expansion drove the decline in diversity.

Details on this clone: Its antigen target is currently unknown. Per-base quality was not reported, and no clone a single base away is much larger than it.

V has 4 bases trimmed and J has 0 bases trimmed; junction bases matching no gene number 2. The CDR3 runs 14 amino acids, cysteine and phenylalanine included. CDR3 DNA is the only sequence kept; it has 42 bases, read in frame from the first base. The germline V gene gives CDR1 as SGHRS and CDR2 as YFSETQ. Libraries were constructed by the immunoSEQ multiplex PCR assay. T cell repertoires were profiled with deep sequencing of rearranged TCR beta loci together with multiparametric flow cytometry. TCRdb re-hosts the immuneACCESS table, in-frame sequences only. Its copies lack some clones; in the studies checked, an unresolved V gene accounts for under half of them, and the cause for the rest is not known. The sample table shows roughly 150,000 clones, and about 88% are seen once. The ten biggest clones cover approximately 4.8% of the sample.

This TCR came from a man in his fifties or sixties with gastric cancer. The sequence links TRBV5-1 to TRBJ2-7; 9 central bases correspond to TRBD1. The sequencing used peripheral blood, collected from a patient treated with photon-based radiotherapy. The nucleotides read TGCGCCAGCAGCAAGGGACAGGGCTCCTACGAGCAGTACTTC. The resulting protein is CASSKGQGSYEQYF. Reference TRBV5-1 and TRBJ2-7 proteins supply the regions before and after the CDR3; the full variable domain is: KAGVTQTPRYLIKTRGQQVTLSCSPISGHRSVSWYQQTPGQGLQFLFEYFSETQRNKGNFPGRFSGRQFSNSRSEMNVSTLELGDSALYLCASSKGQGSYEQYFGPGTRLTVT.